This paragraph reports one TCR beta chain. Seattle patients were enrolled during active infection and followed longitudinally. The data were taken from a study of blood T cell repertoires in COVID-19. For the study at large: Whether acute or convalescent, the COVID-19 samples came from the United States, Italy and Spain. The analysed material was cDNA or gDNA that came from T cells, B-cell-depleted T cells, or PBMCs.

Trimming cost V 3 bases and J 3 bases; bases outside gene matches: 3. CDR3 length equals 14 residues. In germline, CDR1 is MNHEY, CDR2 SMNVEV (reference sequence). In the study's own analysis: From reference gene primer amplification, estimates of nucleated cell counts were derived. Repertoires were generated with immunoSEQ multiplex PCR, while TCRdb's copy carries only in-frame clones and drops some. From that table come the V and J calls and clone size; the DNA was used to work out D and trimming. The repertoire holds 250,000 to 400,000 clones, 90% seen once, with 2.9% in the top ten. The material sequenced was peripheral blood. V usage is TRBV27 and J usage is TRBJ2-7; TRBD2 aligns across 9 bases. This TCR was recovered from a woman in her twenties or thirties with COVID-19, enrolled during active disease. CDR3 coding DNA: TGTGCCAGCAGTTTTGGGACTAGCTTCTACGAGCAGTACTTC. This codes for CASSFGTSFYEQYF.